The 27 T cell receptor beta chains listed next were all sequenced from one sample in a study of prognosis after radiotherapy for stage I lung cancer. From genomic DNA, two-round multiplex PCR was used to amplify TCR beta CDR3. During first-round PCR, primers specific to each TRBV and TRBJ gene were used. TCRdb fed the multiplex PCR reads into MiXCR, producing one record per CDR3 protein. This sample has roughly 11,000 distinct CDR3 sequences; roughly half occur once, and the top ten carry 7%. The input for sequencing was PBMCs, taken before or after stereotactic body radiation therapy (not recorded which). These receptors were obtained from a donor aged 50 or older with non-small cell lung cancer.

Relative to its sample, this clonotype is medium-sized. The chain's CDR3 is CASHLGTYGYTF. CDR3 nucleotides: TGTGCCAGTCACCTGGGCACCTATGGCTACACCTTC. The rearrangement links TRBV19 to TRBJ1-2; D is uncertain. This CDR3 contains 12 residues. Germline loops: CDR1 LNHDA, CDR2 SQIVND (reference sequence). V lost 8 bases and J lost 4, with 11 bases in between.

This chain uses TRBV6-1 with TRBJ2-7, with a weak D call TRBD1 (5 bases). V lost 5 bases, J lost 13 bases, and 18 bases lay in between. Germline-derived CDR1 and CDR2 are MNHNS and SASEGT. This CDR3 has 12 residues. CDR3 region: CASSPDTYDHYF. CDR3 sequence (DNA): TGTGCCAGCAGTCCGGACACCTACGACCATTACTTC.

The V gene is TRBV20-1, the J gene TRBJ2-7; D is possibly TRBD2 (6 bases). The CDR3 spans 14 residues. The germline CDR1 and CDR2 sequences are DFQATT and SNEGSKA (reference sequence). V lost 4 bases, J lost 1 base, and 14 bases lay in between. The CDR3 coding sequence is TGCAGTGCTATAGCGGTATCCTCATCCTACGAGCAGTACTTC. Its translation is CSAIAVSSSYEQYF.

On this clonotype itself: One end of the junction fails to match germline, which may point to a read error. This chain connects TRBV6-2 or TRBV6-3 to TRBJ2-6, with D perhaps matching TRBD1 or TRBD2 (5 bases each). Germline V gene data show CDR1 as MNHEY and CDR2 as SVGEGT. CDR3 length equals 15 residues. The CDR3 DNA reads TGTGCCATCAGTTATGTCGAGGCCGGGGCCAACGTCCTTACTTTC. As protein: CAISYVEAGANVLTF.

This clonotype showed up just once. The rearrangement links TRBV28 to TRBJ2-1; 7 bases line up with TRBD1. Trimming cost V 4 bases and J 5 bases; bases outside gene matches: 2. Germline V gives CDR1 MDHEN, CDR2 SYDVKM. The CDR3 totals 13 residues. The CDR3 DNA is TGTGCCAGCAGTTCCGGACAGGACAATGAGCAGTTCTTC. This encodes CASSSGQDNEQFF.

The chain is built from TRBV4-1 and TRBJ1-2, with D perhaps matching TRBD1 (6 bases). Per germline, CDR1 MGHRA and CDR2 YSYEKL. The V end lost 0 bases, the J end lost 8 bases, and 13 bases lay between the germline ends. This CDR3 comprises 14 residues. Written as DNA, the CDR3 is TGCGCCAGCAGCCAAGATTCTCAGGGGTGGGGCTACACCTTC. Its translation is CASSQDSQGWGYTF.

This clonotype was recorded a few times. The chain uses TRBV19 and TRBJ1-1, with D maybe TRBD1 (5 bases). Per germline, CDR1 LNHDA and CDR2 SQIVND (reference sequence). CDR3 length: 13 amino acids. V was shortened by 4 bases and J by 9 bases, with 15 bases between the two germline ends. CDR3 nucleotides: TGTGCCAGTAGTAACAGGACCCCCCAACAAGCTTTCTTT. Encoded protein: CASSNRTPQQAFF.

The J gene is TRBJ1-3, the V gene TRBV7-2; D is undetermined. Germline loops: CDR1 SGHTA, CDR2 FQGNSA. CDR3 length: 14 amino acids. Trimming pared 1 base from V and 0 bases from J, leaving 4 bases between. In DNA form, the CDR3 reads TGTGCCAGCAGCTTAGGCATCTCTGGAAACACCATATATTTT. This translates into CASSLGISGNTIYF.

The rearrangement links TRBV20-1 to TRBJ2-7; 12 nucleotides match TRBD2. Per germline, CDR1 DFQATT and CDR2 SNEGSKA (reference sequence). CDR3 length equals 13 residues. V shed 4 bases, J shed 5 bases, and the junction held 3 bases outside the gene matches. The CDR3 sequence is CSANGLAGNEQYF. Here the CDR3 DNA reads TGCAGTGCTAACGGACTAGCGGGAAACGAGCAGTACTTC.

This rearrangement joins TRBV24-1 to TRBJ2-1, with TRBD1 matching 10 bases. This CDR3 has 13 amino acids. Looked up from germline, CDR1 is KGHDR and CDR2 is SFDVKD. The V segment lost 3 bases and the J segment 13 bases; nucleotides outside the gene matches: 5. The CDR3 region is CATSDGGQGKQFF. The CDR3 DNA reads as TGTGCCACCAGTGATGGGGGACAGGGGAAACAGTTCTTC.

V usage is TRBV27 and J usage is TRBJ2-2; D may correspond to TRBD1 or TRBD2 (5 bases each). With 5 bases removed from V and 6 bases from J, the gap between germline ends came to 16 bases. Germline V lookup: CDR1 MNHEY, CDR2 SMNVEV (reference sequence). This CDR3 has 15 amino acids. The CDR3 here is CASSVLVRGAGELFF. The CDR3 nucleotides are TGTGCCAGCAGTGTACTCGTCCGAGGGGCCGGGGAGCTGTTTTTT.

This clonotype has ten or more counts. The chain combines TRBV5-5 with TRBJ1-1; no firm D call. The V gene's germline CDR1 is SGHKS and CDR2 YYEKEE (reference sequence). Trimming took 0 bases from V and 10 from J, leaving 13 bases between them. The CDR3 totals 13 residues. Written as DNA, the CDR3 is TGTGCCAGCAGCTTGGATGGAGGGCTGGGAGCTTTCTTT. Translating it yields CASSLDGGLGAFF. The full variable domain, completed using reference TRBV5-5 and TRBJ1-1, is DAGVTQSPTHLIKTRGQQVTLRCSPISGHKSVSWYQQVLGQGPQFIFQYYEKEERGRGNFPDRFSARQFPNYSSELNVNALLLGDSALYLCASSLDGGLGAFFGQGTRLTVV.

J is TRBJ2-2 and V is TRBV7-3, with D maybe TRBD1 (5 bases). CDR3 length equals 16 residues. Trimming removed 2 bases at V and 0 bases at J, with 10 bases between. The germline V gene has CDR1 SGHTA and CDR2 FQGTGA. In nucleotides, the CDR3 is TGTGCCAGCAGCTTAGGGTGGGGCCCGAACACCGGGGAGCTGTTTTTT. Translating gives CASSLGWGPNTGELFF.

Concerning this clonotype: One junction end does not reproduce the germline sequence, and a read error may be involved. The genes are TRBV28 and TRBJ2-5, with D perhaps matching TRBD1 or TRBD2 (6 bases each). The germline gives CDR1 MDHEN, CDR2 SYDVKM. The CDR3 length is 13 residues. The CDR3 coding sequence is TGTGCCAGAAGGGCCGGGGGCGAAGAGACCCAGTACTTT. Translated: CARRAGGEETQYF.

Relative to its sample, this clonotype is medium-sized. The CDR3 loop is CASSPLGAGGANTDTQYF. The CDR3, as DNA: TGTGCCAGCAGCCCCCTGGGGGCCGGGGGGGCGAACACAGATACGCAGTATTTT. This chain uses TRBV11-2 with TRBJ2-3; 8 bases line up with TRBD2. V lost 5 bases to trimming and J lost 2 bases; unmatched junction nucleotides: 15. CDR3 length: 18 residues. Per germline, CDR1 SGHAT and CDR2 FQNNGV.

This clonotype is labeled medium-sized (0.01 to 0.1%). J is TRBJ2-1 and V is TRBV13; D not resolved. Germline CDR1 and CDR2: PRHDT and FYEKMQ (reference sequence). The CDR3 is 14 residues long. Between the trimmed V and J ends, which lost 5 bases and 4 bases, there was a span of 12 bases. The CDR3 nucleotides are TGTGCCAGCAGCCCCCCCGCCAGGTACAATGAGCAGTTCTTC. Translating gives CASSPPARYNEQFF.

The chain combines TRBV10-3 with TRBJ2-2; 11 nucleotides match TRBD2. This CDR3 is built from 16 residues. Trimming at V came to 5 bases and at J to 9 bases, leaving 11 bases not matched to a gene. CDR1 is ENHRY, CDR2 SYGVKD, per germline. CDR3 DNA: TGTGCCATCAGTTTCGGGACTAGCGGTAGCGCCTGGGAGCTGTTTTTT. This codes for CAISFGTSGSAWELFF.

To note about this clonotype: The DNA is left out, because the CDR3 cannot be placed on it with certainty; the CDR3 is given as TCRdb lists it. This chain uses TRBV6-2 or TRBV6-3 with TRBJ2-2. The CDR3 length is 14 residues, termini included. Per germline, CDR1 MNHEY and CDR2 SVGEGT. CDR3 protein: CASSYGSGPGSCFF.

This sequence joins TRBV20-1 and TRBJ2-1, with 8 positions matching TRBD2. V shed 6 bases and J 4 bases; nucleotides not matched to a gene: 8. Per the germline V gene, CDR1 is DFQATT and CDR2 is SNEGSKA (reference sequence). CDR3 length: 14 residues. The CDR3 spells CSAATSAPYNEQFF. Here the CDR3 DNA reads TGCAGTGCGGCGACTAGCGCGCCTTACAATGAGCAGTTCTTC.

This chain joins TRBV6-2 or TRBV6-3 and TRBJ1-6; 8 bases align to TRBD1. Germline CDR1 MNHEY, CDR2 SVGEGT. The CDR3 contains 13 residues. J was trimmed by 6 bases and V by 7 bases; bases with no gene match: 2. The CDR3 DNA is TGTGCCAGCAACGACAGGGGTAATTCACCCCTCCACTTT. Protein product: CASNDRGNSPLHF.

The rearrangement uses TRBV28 and TRBJ1-2; 7 bases map to TRBD1. This CDR3 has 16 amino acids. With 7 bases clipped from V and 2 bases from J, the junction kept 13 bases outside the gene matches. From germline, CDR1 is MDHEN and CDR2 SYDVKM. CDR3 in DNA: TGTGCCAGCAACCGTCTCGGCGTCAGGGGGAACTATGGCTACACCTTC. It specifies CASNRLGVRGNYGYTF.

This clonotype was seen ten or more times. The CDR3 spells CASSPRLTRGGTEAFF. In DNA, the CDR3 is TGTGCCAGCTCCCCCAGACTGACCCGGGGAGGCACTGAAGCTTTCTTT. This rearrangement joins TRBV18 to TRBJ1-1; no clear D. V dropped 6 bases and J dropped 4 bases, with 21 bases sitting between them. Germline V gene lookup returns CDR1 KGHSH and CDR2 LQKENI. The CDR3 is 16 amino acids. Using reference TRBV18 and TRBJ1-1 for the parts outside the CDR3, the full variable domain is NAGVMQNPRHLVRRRGQEARLRCSPMKGHSHVYWYRQLPEEGLKFMVYLQKENIIDESGMPKERFSAEFPKEGPSILRIQQVVRGDSAAYFCASSPRLTRGGTEAFFGQGTRLTVV.

By sample share, this clonotype is medium-sized. The V call is TRBV7-9, the J call TRBJ2-3, with unresolved D. The V gene lost 4 bases and the J gene lost 3 bases, with 14 bases spanning the gap. The CDR3 runs to 15 residues. CDR1 SEHNR and CDR2 FQNEAQ come from the germline V gene (reference sequence). CDR3 protein: CASSWTWNRTDTQYF. For the CDR3, the DNA is TGTGCCAGCAGCTGGACGTGGAATAGAACAGATACGCAGTATTTT.

By sample share, this clonotype is medium-sized. This chain joins TRBV3-1 and TRBJ1-6; D is uncertain. Germline-derived CDR1 and CDR2 are LGHDT and YNNKEL (reference sequence). Trimming removed 0 bases at V and 9 bases at J, with 6 bases between. The length of the CDR3 is 13 residues. The CDR3 coding sequence is TGTGCCAGCAGCCAAGACGAGAGTTCACCCCTCCACTTT. Translated: CASSQDESSPLHF.

This clonotype was seen repeatedly, ten times or more. The chain has TRBV5-6 and TRBJ1-2, with D perhaps matching TRBD1 (6 bases). Germline CDR1 reads SGHDT; CDR2 reads YYEEEE. V dropped 0 bases and J dropped 4 bases, with 10 bases sitting between them. CDR3 size: 14 residues. This CDR3 reads CASSLDRVPYGYTF. The CDR3 coding sequence is TGTGCCAGCAGCTTGGACAGGGTTCCCTATGGCTACACCTTC.

The chain recombines TRBV4-1 with TRBJ1-2; D possibly corresponds to TRBD1 (5 bases). The CDR3 extends over 15 amino acids. From germline, CDR1 is MGHRA and CDR2 YSYEKL. Between the trimmed V and J ends, which lost 5 bases and 1 base, there was a span of 14 bases. The CDR3 region has the DNA TGCGCCAGCAGCGGAAGATCAGGGCTTAACTATGGCTACACCTTC. Encoded protein: CASSGRSGLNYGYTF.

This chain links TRBV2 with TRBJ2-3, with 10 bases identical to TRBD2. CDR1 is SNHLY and CDR2 is FYNNEI in the germline V gene. V trimming: 8 bases; J trimming: 6 bases; junction bases outside the gene matches: 8. The CDR3 is 14 residues long. The CDR3 spells CASLRASGSDTQYF. In DNA form, the CDR3 reads TGTGCCAGCCTCCGGGCTAGCGGGAGTGATACGCAGTATTTT. The full variable domain, rest sourced from reference TRBV2 and TRBJ2-3, is EPEVTQTPSHQVTQMGQEVILRCVPISNHLYFYWYRQILGQKVEFLVSFYNNEISEKSEIFDDQFSVERPDGSNFTLKIRSTKLEDSAMYFCASLRASGSDTQYFGPGTRLTVL.